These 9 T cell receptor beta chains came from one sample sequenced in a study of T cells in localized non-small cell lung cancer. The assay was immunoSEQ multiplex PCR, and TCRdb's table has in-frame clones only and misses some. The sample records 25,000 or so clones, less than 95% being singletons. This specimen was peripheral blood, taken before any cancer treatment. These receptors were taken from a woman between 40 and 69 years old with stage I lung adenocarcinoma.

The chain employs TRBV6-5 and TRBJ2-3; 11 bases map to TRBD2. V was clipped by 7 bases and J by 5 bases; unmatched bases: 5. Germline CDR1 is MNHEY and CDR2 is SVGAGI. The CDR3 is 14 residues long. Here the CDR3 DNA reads TGTGCCAGCATGATGCTAGCGGGAGGAGATACGCAGTATTTT. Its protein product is CASMMLAGGDTQYF.

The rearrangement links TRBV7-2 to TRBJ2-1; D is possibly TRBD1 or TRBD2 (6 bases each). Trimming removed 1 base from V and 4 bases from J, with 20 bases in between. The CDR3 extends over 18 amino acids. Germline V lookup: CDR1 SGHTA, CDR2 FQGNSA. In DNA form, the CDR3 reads TGTGCCAGCAGCTTAGAGCAGGGGTGGACTAAAGTTTACAATGAGCAGTTCTTC. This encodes CASSLEQGWTKVYNEQFF.

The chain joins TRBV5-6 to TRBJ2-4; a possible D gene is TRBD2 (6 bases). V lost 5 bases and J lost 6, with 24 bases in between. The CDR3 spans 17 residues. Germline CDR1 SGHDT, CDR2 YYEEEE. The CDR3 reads CASSYRSGGNILNIQYF. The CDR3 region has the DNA TGTGCCAGCAGTTATCGGAGCGGAGGGAATATTCTAAACATTCAGTACTTC.

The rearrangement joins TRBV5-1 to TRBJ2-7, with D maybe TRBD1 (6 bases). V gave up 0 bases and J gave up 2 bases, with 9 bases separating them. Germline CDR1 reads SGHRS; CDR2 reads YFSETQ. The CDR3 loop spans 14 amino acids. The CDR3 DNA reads TGCGCCAGCAGCTTGGGGACAGTTACCTACGAGCAGTACTTC. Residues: CASSLGTVTYEQYF.

CDR3 sequence reads: CATSGGGKLFF. In DNA, the CDR3 is TGTGCCACCAGCGGTGGGGGGAAACTGTTTTTT. The chain has TRBV15 and TRBJ1-4; weak D call: TRBD1 (5 bases). The germline V gene encodes CDR1 LNHNV and CDR2 YYDKDF (reference sequence). The CDR3 contains 11 residues. V was trimmed by 5 bases and J by 11 bases, leaving 9 bases between them.

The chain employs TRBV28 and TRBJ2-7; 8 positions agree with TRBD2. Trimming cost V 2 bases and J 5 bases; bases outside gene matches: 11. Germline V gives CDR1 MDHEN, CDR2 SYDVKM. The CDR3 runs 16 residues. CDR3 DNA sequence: TGTGCCAGCAGTTTACCCCCGGGACTAGGTTCGAACGAGCAGTACTTC. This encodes CASSLPPGLGSNEQYF.

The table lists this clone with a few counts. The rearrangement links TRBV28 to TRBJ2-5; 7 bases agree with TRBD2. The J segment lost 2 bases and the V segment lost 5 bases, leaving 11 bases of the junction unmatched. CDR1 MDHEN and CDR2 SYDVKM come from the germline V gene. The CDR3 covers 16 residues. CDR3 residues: CASSLLSAGVQETQYF. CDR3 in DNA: TGTGCCAGCAGTCTCCTGTCGGCGGGGGTTCAAGAGACCCAGTACTTC.

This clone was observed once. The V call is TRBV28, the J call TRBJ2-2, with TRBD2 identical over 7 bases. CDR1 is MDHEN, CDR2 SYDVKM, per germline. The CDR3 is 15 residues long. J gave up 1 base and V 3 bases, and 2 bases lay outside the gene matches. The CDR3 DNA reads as TGTGCCAGCAGTTTCCTAGCGGAGAACACCGGGGAGCTGTTTTTT. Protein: CASSFLAENTGELFF.

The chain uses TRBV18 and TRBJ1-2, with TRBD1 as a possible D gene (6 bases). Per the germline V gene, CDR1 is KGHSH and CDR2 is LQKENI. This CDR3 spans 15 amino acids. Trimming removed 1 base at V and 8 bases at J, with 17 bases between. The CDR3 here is CASSPQGRGAEGYTF. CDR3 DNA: TGTGCCAGCTCACCACAGGGTCGGGGGGCGGAAGGCTACACCTTC.